Shown below are 3 T cell receptor beta chains from a single sample sequenced in a study of T cell repertoires in cytomegalovirus infection. TCRdb recomputed calls from the reads with MiXCR, one row per CDR3 protein. The table shows some 130,000 distinct CDR3 sequences, with about 24% occurring only once. These receptors are not linked to any known antigen. Sequenced: PBMCs, sequenced either directly or after in vitro stimulation (not recorded which). Receptors were obtained from a human donor in good health (CMV status not recorded). Some clones in this sample may be carry-over from other donors' samples.

This clonotype was seen ten or more times. The rearrangement uses TRBV7-2 and TRBJ1-5; TRBD1 is a possible D gene (5 bases). Germline values: CDR1 SGHTA, CDR2 FQGNSA. The V end lost 2 bases, the J end lost 5 bases, and 7 bases lay between the germline ends. CDR3 length: 13 residues. The CDR3 reads CASSLQGDQPQHF. The CDR3 DNA follows: TGTGCCAGCAGCTTACAGGGAGATCAGCCCCAGCATTTT. Full variable domain (outside the CDR3, taken from reference TRBV7-2 and TRBJ1-5): GAGVSQSPSNKVTEKGKDVELRCDPISGHTALYWYRQSLGQGLEFLIYFQGNSAPDKSGLPSDRFSAERTGGSVSTLTIQRTQQEDSAVYLCASSLQGDQPQHFGDGTRLSIL.

This clonotype was seen more than once but under ten times. V gene TRBV7-2 combines with J gene TRBJ2-2, with D uncertain. Germline-derived CDR1 and CDR2 are SGHTA and FQGNSA. The V and J ends lost 5 bases and 6 bases respectively, with 7 bases between them. This CDR3 spans 12 amino acids. In nucleotides, the CDR3 is TGTGCCAGCAGCACACCCGCCGGGGAGCTGTTTTTT. Its protein is CASSTPAGELFF.

The chain joins TRBV20-1 to TRBJ2-3; D gene uncertain. The CDR3 runs 11 residues. The germline gives CDR1 DFQATT, CDR2 SNEGSKA (reference sequence). The V end lost 1 base, the J end lost 2 bases, and 1 base lay between the germline ends. This chain's CDR3 is CSARATDTQYF. The CDR3 DNA sequence: TGCAGTGCTAGAGCCACAGATACGCAGTATTTT.